This T cell receptor beta chain was sequenced for a study of CD8+ T cells in alopecia areata. Broader study findings: Sequences from scalp samples also cover resident alphabeta T cells of normal skin. In lesional scalp, particularly from alopecia totalis/universalis, clonality was higher than in normal scalp.

From alopecia areata patients, lesional scalp punch biopsies and peripheral blood were collected. Concerning this clone: Its antigen is still unknown.

Trimming removed 8 bases from V and 5 bases from J; junction bases left unmatched: 15. The CDR3 spans 16 residues. Germline loops: CDR1 MGHDK, CDR2 SYGVNS. RNA extraction was followed by reverse transcription into cDNA, which acted as the sequencing template. The assay was immunoSEQ multiplex PCR, and TCRdb's table has in-frame clones only and misses some. The sample yields 65,000 to 95,000 clones, roughly 50% seen once. Sample: NKG2D-high CD8+ T cells sorted from blood. This chain links TRBV25-1 with TRBJ2-5; TRBD2 matches at 9 bases. This clonotype was obtained from a human donor with alopecia areata. The CDR3 here is CASGYSGGRTHETQYF. Here the CDR3 DNA reads TGTGCCAGCGGTTATAGCGGGGGCCGAACCCATGAGACCCAGTACTTC.